Listed here are 15 T cell receptor beta chains from one sample, sequenced in a study of shared clonotypes between healthy human individuals (TCRdb year 2020). Library preparation was by the immunoSEQ multiplex PCR assay. This is the immuneACCESS table as TCRdb keeps it, with only in-frame sequences that have V and J called. A part of the clones is gone; compared with another copy, unresolved V genes explain less than half, and the rest is unexplained. The sample includes around 1.6 million clones, with 95% to 99% observed a single time. The ten largest make up about 0.4% of the sample. Material: naive CD4+ T cells sorted from blood. Taken with the paper, the label for cell subset or site translates to: CD45RA+ positively selected. These receptors all stem from a man aged 25-45 years in good health.

A remark on this clone: Other nucleotide sequences from this sample produce the same CDR3. The rearrangement joins TRBV9 to TRBJ1-5; D is unresolved. CDR3 length: 15 amino acids. Germline V CDR1 and CDR2: SGDLS, YYNGEE. Deletions cut 0 bases from V and 2 bases from J, with 9 bases between. CDR3 loop: CASSVGSGGNQPQHF. Written as DNA, the CDR3 is TGTGCCAGCAGCGTAGGTTCAGGAGGCAATCAGCCCCAGCATTTT.

Regarding this clone: Other DNA sequences in the same sample also yield this CDR3. The chain employs TRBV7-9 and TRBJ2-7, with TRBD2 matching 10 bases. This CDR3 region has 14 residues. V was pared by 2 bases and J by 2 bases, with 0 bases of the junction left unmatched. Germline values: CDR1 SEHNR, CDR2 FQNEAQ (reference sequence). The CDR3 sequence is CASSLLAGAYEQYF. CDR3 nucleotides: TGTGCCAGCAGCTTACTAGCGGGGGCCTACGAGCAGTACTTC.

This rearrangement joins TRBV7-4 to TRBJ2-3, with D possibly matching TRBD1 (6 bases). Germline-derived CDR1 and CDR2 are SGHVT and SQSDAQ. Trimming pared 3 bases from V and 1 base from J, leaving 17 bases between. CDR3 length equals 17 residues. The CDR3 bases are TGTGCCAGCAGCTTCGAAGGGCAGGGGTTTGGCACAGATACGCAGTATTTT. It yields the protein CASSFEGQGFGTDTQYF.

For the CDR3, the DNA is TGTGCCAGCAGCTTAACATCTAGCTTAATATCCGTTAAGACCCAGTACTTC. Protein sequence: CASSLTSSLISVKTQYF. The chain links TRBV7-3 to TRBJ2-5, with D possibly matching TRBD2 (5 bases). There are 17 residues in the CDR3. The V end lost 0 bases, the J end lost 6 bases, and 20 bases lay between the germline ends. Germline assignment: CDR1 SGHTA and CDR2 FQGTGA.

CDR3 nucleotides: TGTGCCAGCAGCTCGTCTAGCGGGAGCAACGAGCAGTACTTC. Its translation: CASSSSSGSNEQYF. This chain joins TRBV5-4 and TRBJ2-7, with 10 nucleotides matching TRBD2. The CDR3 contains 14 residues. The V segment lost 3 bases and the J segment 5 bases; nucleotides outside the gene matches: 5. Germline CDR1 reads SGHNT; CDR2 reads YYREEE (reference sequence).

This chain uses TRBV19 with TRBJ2-7, with unresolved D. Germline loops: CDR1 LNHDA, CDR2 SQIVND (reference sequence). The CDR3 consists of 14 residues. V lost 4 bases to trimming and J lost 6 bases, with 16 bases between them. This chain's CDR3 is CASSRTTLTREQYF. CDR3 sequence (DNA): TGTGCCAGTAGTAGGACGACGTTGACTCGCGAGCAGTACTTC.

In DNA, the CDR3 is TGTGCCAGCAGCTTAGATCGGAATACGCAGTATTTT. Amino acids: CASSLDRNTQYF. This chain joins TRBV7-2 and TRBJ2-3; D gene uncertain. Germline CDR1 reads SGHTA; CDR2 reads FQGNSA. V was cut by 1 base and J by 7 bases, with 6 bases left in between. CDR3 length equals 12 residues.

The chain joins TRBV6-1 to TRBJ2-7; 9 bases line up with TRBD2. V gave up 4 bases and J gave up 2 bases; unmatched junction bases: 6. The germline gives CDR1 MNHNS, CDR2 SASEGT. This CDR3 is 15 amino acids long. Here the CDR3 DNA reads TGTGCCAGCAGTGGCCTAGCGGGACCTCCCTACGAGCAGTACTTC. This sequence encodes CASSGLAGPPYEQYF.

The chain carries TRBV5-8 and TRBJ2-3; 11 positions match TRBD2. With V trimmed by 3 bases and J by 2 bases, 2 bases remained unmatched. Per the germline V gene, CDR1 is SGHTS and CDR2 is YDEGEE. CDR3 size: 15 residues. This CDR3 reads CASSSSGRSTDTQYF. The CDR3 nucleotides read TGTGCCAGCAGCTCTAGCGGGAGGTCCACAGATACGCAGTATTTT.

This clone was observed once. This chain connects TRBV6-1 to TRBJ2-7, with D unresolved. V was shortened by 8 bases and J by 3 bases, with 11 bases between the two germline ends. CDR1 is MNHNS and CDR2 is SASEGT in the germline V gene. The CDR3 totals 12 residues. The CDR3 here is CASATDFYEQYF. The DNA for the CDR3 is TGTGCCAGCGCTACAGACTTCTACGAGCAGTACTTC.

The chain uses TRBV5-6 and TRBJ2-7; no clear D. This CDR3 contains 14 residues. The germline V and J ends were trimmed by 3 bases and 5 bases, with 15 bases remaining between them. From germline, CDR1 is SGHDT and CDR2 YYEEEE. CDR3 sequence: CASSSLVLRNEQYF. CDR3 DNA sequence: TGTGCCAGCAGCTCCCTTGTCCTGAGGAACGAGCAGTACTTC.

This chain uses TRBV5-4 with TRBJ2-2; D ambiguous. The CDR3 totals 15 residues. The V and J ends lost 0 bases and 11 bases respectively, with 17 bases between them. The germline CDR1 and CDR2 sequences are SGHNT and YYREEE (reference sequence). The CDR3 region has the DNA TGTGCCAGCAGCTTGGCGCAGGCCCCGAACGGAGAGCTGTTTTTT. Translating gives CASSLAQAPNGELFF.

The chain employs TRBV30 and TRBJ1-6, with D uncertain. The CDR3 loop spans 16 amino acids. CDR1 is GTSNPN, CDR2 SVGIG, per germline (reference sequence). The V gene lost 2 bases and the J gene lost 0 bases, with 11 bases spanning the gap. In DNA, the CDR3 is TGTGCCTGGAGTAAACCAAGGGTCTCCTATAATTCACCCCTCCACTTT. It specifies CAWSKPRVSYNSPLHF. Full variable domain (missing parts from reference TRBV30 and TRBJ1-6): SQTIHQWPATLVQPVGSPLSLECTVEGTSNPNLYWYRQAAGRGLQLLFYSVGIGQISSEVPQNLSASRPQDRQFILSSKKLLLSDSGFYLCAWSKPRVSYNSPLHFGNGTRLTVT.

This clone appeared once. The gene calls are TRBV2 and TRBJ1-1, with D tentatively TRBD1 (6 bases). The CDR3 is 15 amino acids. V was trimmed by 6 bases and J by 1 base, leaving 15 bases between them. Per the germline V gene, CDR1 is SNHLY and CDR2 is FYNNEI. DNA of the CDR3: TGTGCCAGCAGCCGCCAGGGGAGCCGGAACACTGAAGCTTTCTTT. Amino acids: CASSRQGSRNTEAFF. The entire variable domain, with the rest obtained from reference TRBV2 and TRBJ1-1, is as follows: EPEVTQTPSHQVTQMGQEVILRCVPISNHLYFYWYRQILGQKVEFLVSFYNNEISEKSEIFDDQFSVERPDGSNFTLKIRSTKLEDSAMYFCASSRQGSRNTEAFFGQGTRLTVV.

This rearrangement joins TRBV7-9 to TRBJ1-1; a possible D gene is TRBD1 (6 bases). The V gene's germline CDR1 is SEHNR and CDR2 FQNEAQ (reference sequence). Trimming left V 4 bases short and J 6 bases short, with 24 bases between. CDR3 length equals 17 residues. CDR3 bases: TGTGCCAGCAGCTCAGGTCGGCCAGGGGACTGGGATCCTGAAGCTTTCTTT. Protein product: CASSSGRPGDWDPEAFF.